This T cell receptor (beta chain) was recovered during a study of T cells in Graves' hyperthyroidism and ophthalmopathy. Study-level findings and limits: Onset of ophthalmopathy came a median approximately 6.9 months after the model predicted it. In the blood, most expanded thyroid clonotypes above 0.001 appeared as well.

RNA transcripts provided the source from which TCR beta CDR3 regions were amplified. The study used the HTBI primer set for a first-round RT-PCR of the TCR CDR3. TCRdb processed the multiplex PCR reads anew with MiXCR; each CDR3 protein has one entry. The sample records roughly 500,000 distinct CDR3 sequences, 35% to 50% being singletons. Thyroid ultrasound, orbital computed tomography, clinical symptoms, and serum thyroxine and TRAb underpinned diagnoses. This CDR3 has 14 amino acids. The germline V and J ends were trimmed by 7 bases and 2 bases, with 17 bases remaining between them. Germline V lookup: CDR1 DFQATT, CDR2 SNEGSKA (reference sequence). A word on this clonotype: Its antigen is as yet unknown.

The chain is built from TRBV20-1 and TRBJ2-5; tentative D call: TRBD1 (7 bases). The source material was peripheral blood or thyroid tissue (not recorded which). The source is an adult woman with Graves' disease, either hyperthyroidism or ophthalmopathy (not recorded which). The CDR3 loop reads CSVNRGGRQETQYF. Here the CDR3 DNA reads TGCAGTGTAAACAGGGGAGGACGGCAAGAGACCCAGTACTTC.